This entry lists 9 T cell receptor beta chains sequenced from one sample in a study of CD8+ T cells in alopecia areata. RNA extraction and reverse transcription yielded cDNA as sequencing template. Some clones are missing from TCRdb's copy, which holds only in-frame ones; the method was immunoSEQ multiplex PCR. Among roughly 140,000 clones listed, 45% to 60% were seen once. This specimen consisted of CD4+ T cells sorted from blood, obtained at week 0. The receptors derive from a human donor with alopecia areata.

With regard to this clone: The same CDR3 can be traced to other DNA sequences in this sample. The J gene is TRBJ2-1, the V gene TRBV7-9; 13 bases line up with TRBD2. The CDR3 totals 15 residues. J was trimmed by 7 bases and V by 5 bases; bases with no gene match: 5. Per the germline V gene, CDR1 is SEHNR and CDR2 is FQNEAQ (reference sequence). CDR3 sequence: CASSPGTSGINEQFF. In DNA, the CDR3 is TGTGCCAGCAGCCCGGGGACTAGCGGGATAAATGAGCAGTTCTTC. Full variable domain (rest looked up from reference TRBV7-9 and TRBJ2-1): DTGVSQNPRHKITKRGQNVTFRCDPISEHNRLYWYRQTLGQGPEFLTYFQNEAQLEKSRLLSDRFSAERPKGSFSTLEIQRTEQGDSAMYLCASSPGTSGINEQFFGPGTRLTVL.

This clone was picked up a small number of times. The chain uses TRBV7-3 and TRBJ2-1; D might be TRBD2 (5 bases). CDR3 length: 18 amino acids. Per germline, CDR1 SGHTA and CDR2 FQGTGA. The ends were cut back, 5 bases at V and 2 bases at J, with 22 bases in the middle. DNA of the CDR3: TGTGCCAGCAGCCCAATTCCTACTAGGAAACTTACCTACAATGAGCAGTTCTTC. Translating gives CASSPIPTRKLTYNEQFF.

This clone was seen a few times. This sequence joins TRBV5-6 and TRBJ1-5; D uncertain. The CDR3 is made up of 15 amino acids. Trimming removed 0 bases at V and 0 bases at J, with 7 bases between. Germline assignment: CDR1 SGHDT and CDR2 YYEEEE. CDR3 sequence (DNA): TGTGCCAGCAGCTTGGGAATCTATAGCAATCAGCCCCAGCATTTT. This encodes CASSLGIYSNQPQHF.

As for this clone: The sample contains more than one DNA sequence encoding this CDR3. The genes are TRBV25-1 and TRBJ1-2, with D perhaps matching TRBD1 (6 bases). The CDR3 is 12 residues long. V was shortened by 4 bases and J by 8 bases, with 11 bases between the two germline ends. Germline-derived CDR1 and CDR2 are MGHDK and SYGVNS. The CDR3 DNA is TGTGCCAGCAGTGGGACAGTGGGAGGCTACACCTTC. This codes for CASSGTVGGYTF.

The chain uses TRBV29-1 and TRBJ2-1; 10 positions match TRBD2. CDR3 size: 13 residues. The J segment lost 7 bases and the V segment lost 7 bases, leaving 7 bases of the junction unmatched. Germline V CDR1 and CDR2: SQVTM, ANQGSEA. The CDR3 DNA follows: TGCAGCGGAAGCGGGAGGGGGGGAAATGAGCAGTTCTTC. It specifies CSGSGRGGNEQFF.

CDR3 DNA sequence: TGCGCCAGCAGCTTGGGACAGAGACACAATGAGCAGTTCTTC. Its protein is CASSLGQRHNEQFF. The chain joins TRBV5-1 to TRBJ2-1; D may be TRBD1 (5 bases). Germline CDR1 reads SGHRS; CDR2 reads YFSETQ. The CDR3 has 14 residues. V lost 0 bases and J 5 bases, leaving 9 bases between the germline ends.

This chain links TRBV19 with TRBJ2-7, with D perhaps TRBD1 (5 bases). The CDR3 has 14 residues. Deletions cut 4 bases from V and 3 bases from J, with 13 bases between. Germline V CDR1 and CDR2: LNHDA, SQIVND (reference sequence). The CDR3 DNA reads TGTGCCAGTAGTAGCTGGGGCGAGGACTACGAGCAGTACTTC. Its translation is CASSSWGEDYEQYF.

The CDR3 sequence: CASSLRSASRNEQFF. The CDR3 nucleotides are TGTGCCAGCAGTCTCCGGTCGGCTTCCCGCAATGAGCAGTTCTTC. The V call is TRBV27, the J call TRBJ2-1; D unresolved. CDR1 is MNHEY, CDR2 SMNVEV, per germline (reference sequence). V gave up 5 bases and J gave up 6 bases, with 17 bases separating them. The length of the CDR3 is 15 residues.

This sequence joins TRBV7-2 and TRBJ2-1; TRBD2 agrees at 7 bases. CDR1 is SGHTA and CDR2 is FQGNSA in the germline V gene. This CDR3 is built from 15 residues. Unmatched junction bases numbered 10, after V lost 5 bases and J lost 6 bases. The CDR3: CASSISGWGGNEQFF. CDR3 in DNA: TGTGCCAGCAGCATTAGCGGGTGGGGAGGCAATGAGCAGTTCTTC.